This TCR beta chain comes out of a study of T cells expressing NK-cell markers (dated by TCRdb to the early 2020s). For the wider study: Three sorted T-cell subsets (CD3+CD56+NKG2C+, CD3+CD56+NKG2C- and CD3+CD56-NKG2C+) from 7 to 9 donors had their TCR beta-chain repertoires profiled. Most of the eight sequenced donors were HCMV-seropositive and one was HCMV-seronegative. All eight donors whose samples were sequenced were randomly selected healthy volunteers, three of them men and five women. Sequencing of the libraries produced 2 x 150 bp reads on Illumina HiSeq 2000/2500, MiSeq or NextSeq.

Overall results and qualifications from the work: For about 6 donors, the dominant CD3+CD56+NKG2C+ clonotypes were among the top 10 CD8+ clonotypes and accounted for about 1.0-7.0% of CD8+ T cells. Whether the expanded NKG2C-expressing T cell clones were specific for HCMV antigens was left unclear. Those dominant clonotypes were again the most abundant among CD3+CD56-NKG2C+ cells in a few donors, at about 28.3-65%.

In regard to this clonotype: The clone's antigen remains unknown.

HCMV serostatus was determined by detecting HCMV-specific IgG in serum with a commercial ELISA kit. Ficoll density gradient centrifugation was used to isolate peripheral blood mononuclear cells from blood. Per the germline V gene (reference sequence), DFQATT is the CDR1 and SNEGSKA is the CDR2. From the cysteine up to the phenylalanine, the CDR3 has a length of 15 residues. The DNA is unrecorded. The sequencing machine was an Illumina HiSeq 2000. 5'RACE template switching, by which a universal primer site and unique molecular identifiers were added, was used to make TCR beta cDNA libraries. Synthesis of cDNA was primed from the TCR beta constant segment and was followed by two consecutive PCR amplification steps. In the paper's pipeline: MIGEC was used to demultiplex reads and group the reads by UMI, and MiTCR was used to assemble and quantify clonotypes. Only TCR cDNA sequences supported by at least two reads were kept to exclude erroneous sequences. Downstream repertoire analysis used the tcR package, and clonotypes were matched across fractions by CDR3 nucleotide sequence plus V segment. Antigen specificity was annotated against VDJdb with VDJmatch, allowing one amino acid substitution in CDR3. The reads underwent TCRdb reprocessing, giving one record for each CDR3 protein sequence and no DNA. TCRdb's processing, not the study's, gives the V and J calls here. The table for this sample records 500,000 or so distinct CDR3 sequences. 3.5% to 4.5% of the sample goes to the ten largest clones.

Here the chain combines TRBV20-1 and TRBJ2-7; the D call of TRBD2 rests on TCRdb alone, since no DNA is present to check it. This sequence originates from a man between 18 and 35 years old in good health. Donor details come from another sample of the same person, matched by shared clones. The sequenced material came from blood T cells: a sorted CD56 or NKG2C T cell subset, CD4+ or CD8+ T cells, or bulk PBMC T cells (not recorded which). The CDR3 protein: CSARPQLAGSYEQYF.